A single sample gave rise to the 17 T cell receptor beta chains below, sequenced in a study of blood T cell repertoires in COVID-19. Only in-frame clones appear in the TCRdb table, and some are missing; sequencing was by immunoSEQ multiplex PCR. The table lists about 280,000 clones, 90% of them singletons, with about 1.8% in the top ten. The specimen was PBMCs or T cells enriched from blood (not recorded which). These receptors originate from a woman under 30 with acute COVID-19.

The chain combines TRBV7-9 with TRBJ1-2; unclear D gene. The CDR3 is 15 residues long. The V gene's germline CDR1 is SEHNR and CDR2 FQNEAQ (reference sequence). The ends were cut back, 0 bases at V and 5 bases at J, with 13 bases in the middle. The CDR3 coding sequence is TGTGCCAGCAGCTTAGCGTTGGAGCAGACTTATGGCTACACCTTC. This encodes CASSLALEQTYGYTF.

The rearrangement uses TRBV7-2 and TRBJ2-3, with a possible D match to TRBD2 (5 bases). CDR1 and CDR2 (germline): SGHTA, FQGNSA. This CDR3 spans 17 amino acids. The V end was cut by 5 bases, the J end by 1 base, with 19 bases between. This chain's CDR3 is CASSPERRAVGTDTQYF. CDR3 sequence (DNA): TGTGCCAGCAGCCCGGAGCGGAGAGCGGTCGGCACAGATACGCAGTATTTT.

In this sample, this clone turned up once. CDR3: CASSLQSLRSNQPQHF. In DNA, the CDR3 is TGTGCCAGCAGCTTGCAGTCGTTGAGGAGCAATCAGCCCCAGCATTTT. The chain combines TRBV7-8 with TRBJ1-5; D remains unclear. The CDR3 length is 16 residues. Germline CDR1 and CDR2: SGHVS and FQNEAQ. V lost 3 bases to trimming and J lost 1 base, with 13 bases between them.

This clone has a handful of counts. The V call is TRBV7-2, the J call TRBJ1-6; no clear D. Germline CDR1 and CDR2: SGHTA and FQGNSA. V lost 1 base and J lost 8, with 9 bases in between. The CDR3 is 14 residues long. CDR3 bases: TGTGCCAGCAGCTTAGATAGAGGATATTCACCCCTCCACTTT. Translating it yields CASSLDRGYSPLHF.

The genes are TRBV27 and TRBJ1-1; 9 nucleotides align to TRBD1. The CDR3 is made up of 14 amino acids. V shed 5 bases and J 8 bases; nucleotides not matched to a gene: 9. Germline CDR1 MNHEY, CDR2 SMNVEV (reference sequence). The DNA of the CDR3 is TGTGCCAGCAGTACTTCCCGGGACAGGGCGGAAGCTTTCTTT. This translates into CASSTSRDRAEAFF.

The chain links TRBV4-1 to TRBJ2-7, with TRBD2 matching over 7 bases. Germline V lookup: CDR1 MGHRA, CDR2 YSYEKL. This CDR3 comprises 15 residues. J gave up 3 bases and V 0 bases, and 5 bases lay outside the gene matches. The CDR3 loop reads CASSQDSSGLYEQYF. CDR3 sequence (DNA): TGCGCCAGCAGCCAAGATTCTAGCGGCCTCTACGAGCAGTACTTC.

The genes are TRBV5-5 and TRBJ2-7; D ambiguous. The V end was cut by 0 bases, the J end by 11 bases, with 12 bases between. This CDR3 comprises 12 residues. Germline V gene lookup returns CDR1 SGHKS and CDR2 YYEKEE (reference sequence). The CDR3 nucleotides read TGTGCCAGCAGCTTGGCCGGTGAACCAAAGTACTTC. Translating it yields CASSLAGEPKYF.

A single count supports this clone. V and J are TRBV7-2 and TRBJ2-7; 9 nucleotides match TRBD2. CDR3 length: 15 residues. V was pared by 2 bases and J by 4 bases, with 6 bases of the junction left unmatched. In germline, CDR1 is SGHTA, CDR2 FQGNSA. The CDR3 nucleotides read TGTGCCAGCAGCTTATATAGCGGGAGCAGGTACGAGCAGTACTTC. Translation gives CASSLYSGSRYEQYF.

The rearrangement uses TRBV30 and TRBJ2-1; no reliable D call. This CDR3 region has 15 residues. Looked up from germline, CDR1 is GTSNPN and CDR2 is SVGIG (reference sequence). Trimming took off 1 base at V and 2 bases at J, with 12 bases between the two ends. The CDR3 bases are TGTGCCTGGAGTGCCCTCGCGGTGACCTACAATGAGCAGTTCTTC. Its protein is CAWSALAVTYNEQFF.

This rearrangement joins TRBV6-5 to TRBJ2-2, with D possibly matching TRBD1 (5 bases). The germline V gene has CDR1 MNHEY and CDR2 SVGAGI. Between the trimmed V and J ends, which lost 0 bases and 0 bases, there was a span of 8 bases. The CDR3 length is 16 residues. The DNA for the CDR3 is TGTGCCAGCAGTTACTCGGAGACAGCGAACACCGGGGAGCTGTTTTTT. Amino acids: CASSYSETANTGELFF.

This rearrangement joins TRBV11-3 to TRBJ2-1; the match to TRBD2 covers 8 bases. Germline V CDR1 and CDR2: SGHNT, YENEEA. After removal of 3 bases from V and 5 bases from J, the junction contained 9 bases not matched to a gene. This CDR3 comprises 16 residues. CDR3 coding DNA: TGTGCCAGCAGCTTGGCCGGGACTAGTGCAAACAATGAGCAGTTCTTC. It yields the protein CASSLAGTSANNEQFF.

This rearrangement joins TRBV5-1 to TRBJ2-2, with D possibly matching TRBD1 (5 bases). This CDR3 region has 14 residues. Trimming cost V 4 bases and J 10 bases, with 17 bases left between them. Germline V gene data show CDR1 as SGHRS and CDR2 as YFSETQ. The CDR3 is CASSPTGNLEELFF. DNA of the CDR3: TGCGCCAGCAGCCCCACAGGAAATCTGGAGGAGCTGTTTTTT.

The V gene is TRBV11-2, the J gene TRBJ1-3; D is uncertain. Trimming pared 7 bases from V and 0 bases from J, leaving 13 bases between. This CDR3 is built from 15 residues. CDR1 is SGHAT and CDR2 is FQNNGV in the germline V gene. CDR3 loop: CASNPTGSSGNTIYF. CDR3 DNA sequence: TGTGCCAGCAATCCTACCGGGAGCTCTGGAAACACCATATATTTT.

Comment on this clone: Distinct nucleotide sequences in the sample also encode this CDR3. In nucleotides, the CDR3 is TGTGCCAGCAGCTTGGTGTCTAGCGGGAGGGCCGGGGAGCTGTTTTTT. Protein product: CASSLVSSGRAGELFF. The chain links TRBV5-4 to TRBJ2-2, with TRBD2 matching over 12 bases. Germline assignment: CDR1 SGHNT and CDR2 YYREEE (reference sequence). Trimming removed 0 bases from V and 6 bases from J; junction bases left unmatched: 3. This CDR3 spans 16 amino acids.

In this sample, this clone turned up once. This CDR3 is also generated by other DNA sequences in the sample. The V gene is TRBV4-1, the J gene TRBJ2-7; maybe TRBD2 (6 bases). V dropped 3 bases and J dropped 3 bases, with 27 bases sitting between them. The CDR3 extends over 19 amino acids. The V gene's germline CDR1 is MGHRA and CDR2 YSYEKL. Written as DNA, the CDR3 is TGCGCCAGCAGCCAGGGAGTGCGTATCGCGTCGCGGGATTTCTACGAGCAGTACTTC. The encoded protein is CASSQGVRIASRDFYEQYF.

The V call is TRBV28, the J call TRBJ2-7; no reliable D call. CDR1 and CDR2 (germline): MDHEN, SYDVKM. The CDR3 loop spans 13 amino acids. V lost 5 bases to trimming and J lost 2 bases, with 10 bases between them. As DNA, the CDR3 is TGTGCCAGCAGTCCCTCTTTCCCCTACGAGCAGTACTTC. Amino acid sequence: CASSPSFPYEQYF.

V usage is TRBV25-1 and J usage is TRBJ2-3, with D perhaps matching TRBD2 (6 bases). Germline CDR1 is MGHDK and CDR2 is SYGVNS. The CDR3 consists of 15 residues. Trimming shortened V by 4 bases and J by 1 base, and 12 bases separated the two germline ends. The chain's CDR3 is CASSGHSGGTDTQYF. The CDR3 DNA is TGTGCCAGCAGTGGGCATTCGGGGGGCACAGATACGCAGTATTTT.